Only a few counts were recorded for the clone carrying this TCR beta chain. CDR3 size: 15 residues. J was trimmed by 7 bases and V by 4 bases; bases with no gene match: 8. The germline CDR1 and CDR2 sequences are KGHSH and LQKENI. This sample is part of a study of blood T cell repertoires in COVID-19. Overall study: The United States, Italy and Spain were the sources of the acute and convalescent COVID-19 samples. The analysed material was cDNA or gDNA that came from T cells, B-cell-depleted T cells, or PBMCs.

Per the authors' pipeline: For nucleated cells, counts were estimated from reference gene primer amplification. The table came from immunoSEQ multiplex PCR; TCRdb's copy has only in-frame clones and leaves some out. V and J calls and clone size are given by that table; D and trimming were obtained from the DNA. There are 60,000 to 95,000 clones in the sample; less than 85% occur only once, and 2% to 3% lies in the top ten. The clonotype comes from a human donor with acute or convalescent COVID-19. The donor label of this sample is uncertain. The chain uses TRBV18 and TRBJ2-3, with 10 bases that match TRBD1. Sample: peripheral blood. DNA for the CDR3: TGTGCCAGCTCACTTTCCGGGACAGGGGAAAATACGCAGTATTTT. Its protein product is CASSLSGTGENTQYF.